This record covers a single T cell receptor beta chain. This specimen comes from a study of blood T cell repertoires in COVID-19. For the study at large: COVID-19 samples collected from the United States, Italy and Spain covered acute and convalescent phases.

Original analysis: The assay estimated nucleated cells by amplifying reference gene primers. Assay used: immunoSEQ multiplex PCR; TCRdb lists only in-frame clones, some missing. The V and J calls and clone size were taken over from that table, and D and trimming were inferred from the DNA. The top ten hold approximately 7.7% of the sample, which has under 200,000 clones, 79% seen once. Those enrolled in Seattle joined during active infection and were followed longitudinally afterward. This sequence was found in a woman aged 60-75 years with COVID-19, enrolled during active disease. Material: peripheral blood.

CDR3 sequence (DNA): TGTGCCAGCTCACCTTTAAATCCACAGGGGAATGGCTACACCTTC. Translating gives CASSPLNPQGNGYTF. V is TRBV18 and J is TRBJ1-2, with 7 bases fitting TRBD1. The V gene's germline CDR1 is KGHSH and CDR2 LQKENI. The CDR3 is made up of 15 amino acids. V dropped 3 bases and J dropped 6; count of bases not matched to a gene: 10. Drawing the rest from reference TRBV18 and TRBJ1-2, the complete variable domain is NAGVMQNPRHLVRRRGQEARLRCSPMKGHSHVYWYRQLPEEGLKFMVYLQKENIIDESGMPKERFSAEFPKEGPSILRIQQVVRGDSAAYFCASSPLNPQGNGYTFGSGTRLTVV.